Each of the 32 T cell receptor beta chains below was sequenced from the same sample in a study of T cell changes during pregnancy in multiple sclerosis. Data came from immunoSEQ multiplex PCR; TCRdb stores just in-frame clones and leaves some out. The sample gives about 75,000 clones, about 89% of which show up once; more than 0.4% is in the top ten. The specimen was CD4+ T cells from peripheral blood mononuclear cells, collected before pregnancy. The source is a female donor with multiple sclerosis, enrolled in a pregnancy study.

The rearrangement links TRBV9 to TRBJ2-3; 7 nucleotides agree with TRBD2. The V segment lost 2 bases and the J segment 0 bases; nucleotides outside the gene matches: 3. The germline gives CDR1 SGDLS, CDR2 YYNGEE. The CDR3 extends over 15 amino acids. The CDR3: CASSVLAGSTDTQYF. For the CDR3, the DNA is TGTGCCAGCAGCGTGTTAGCGGGTAGCACAGATACGCAGTATTTT.

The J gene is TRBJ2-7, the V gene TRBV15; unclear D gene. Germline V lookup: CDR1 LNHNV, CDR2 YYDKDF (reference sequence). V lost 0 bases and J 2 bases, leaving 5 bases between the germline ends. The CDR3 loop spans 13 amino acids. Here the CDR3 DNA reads TGTGCCACCAGCAGAGATTCAACCTACGAGCAGTACTTC. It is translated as CATSRDSTYEQYF.

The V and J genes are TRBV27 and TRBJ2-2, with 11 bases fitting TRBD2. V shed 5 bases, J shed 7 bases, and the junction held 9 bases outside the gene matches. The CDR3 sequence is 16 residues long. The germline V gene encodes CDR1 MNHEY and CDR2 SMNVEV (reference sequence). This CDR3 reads CASSKRTSGFDGELFF. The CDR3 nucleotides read TGTGCCAGCAGTAAAAGGACTAGCGGGTTTGACGGGGAGCTGTTTTTT.

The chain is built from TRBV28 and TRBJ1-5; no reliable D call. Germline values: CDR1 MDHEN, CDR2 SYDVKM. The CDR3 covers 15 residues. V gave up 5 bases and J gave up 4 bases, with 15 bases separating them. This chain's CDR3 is CASSTPGTGNQPQHF. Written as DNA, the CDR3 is TGTGCCAGCAGTACACCCGGCACGGGGAATCAGCCCCAGCATTTT.

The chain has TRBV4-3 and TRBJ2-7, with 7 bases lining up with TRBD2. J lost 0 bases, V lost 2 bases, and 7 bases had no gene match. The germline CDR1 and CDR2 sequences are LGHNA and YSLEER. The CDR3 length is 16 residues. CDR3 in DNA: TGCGCCAGCAGCCAATATCCTAGCGGTAACTCCTACGAGCAGTACTTC. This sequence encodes CASSQYPSGNSYEQYF.

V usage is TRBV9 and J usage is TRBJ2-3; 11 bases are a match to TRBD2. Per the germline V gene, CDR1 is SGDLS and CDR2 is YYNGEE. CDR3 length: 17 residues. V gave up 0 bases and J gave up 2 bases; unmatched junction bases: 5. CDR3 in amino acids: CASSVEGLAAYTDTQYF. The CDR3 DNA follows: TGTGCCAGCAGCGTAGAGGGACTAGCGGCCTACACAGATACGCAGTATTTT.

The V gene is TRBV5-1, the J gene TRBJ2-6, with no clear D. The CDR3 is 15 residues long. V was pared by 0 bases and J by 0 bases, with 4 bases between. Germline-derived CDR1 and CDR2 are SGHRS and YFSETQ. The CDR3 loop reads CASSLGHSGANVLTF. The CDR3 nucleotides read TGCGCCAGCAGCTTGGGTCACTCTGGGGCCAACGTCCTGACTTTC.

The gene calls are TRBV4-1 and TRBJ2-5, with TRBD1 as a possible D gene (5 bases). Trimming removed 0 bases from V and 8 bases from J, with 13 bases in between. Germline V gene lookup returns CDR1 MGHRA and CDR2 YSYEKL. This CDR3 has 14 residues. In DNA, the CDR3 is TGCGCCAGCAGCCAAGAGGCAGGGTCAGGCACCCAGTACTTC. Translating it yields CASSQEAGSGTQYF.

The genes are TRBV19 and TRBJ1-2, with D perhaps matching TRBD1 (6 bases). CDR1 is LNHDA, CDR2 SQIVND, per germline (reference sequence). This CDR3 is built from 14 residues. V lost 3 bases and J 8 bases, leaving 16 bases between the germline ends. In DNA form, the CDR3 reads TGTGCCAGTAGTATGCTCCGGGGGGCTGGCGGCTACACCTTC. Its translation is CASSMLRGAGGYTF.

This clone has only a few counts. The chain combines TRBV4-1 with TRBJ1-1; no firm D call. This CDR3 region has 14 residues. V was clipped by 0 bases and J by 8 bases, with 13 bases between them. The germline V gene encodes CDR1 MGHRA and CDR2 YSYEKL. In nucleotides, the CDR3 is TGCGCCAGCAGCCAAGACCTCGTCGGGAGGGAAGCTTTCTTT. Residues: CASSQDLVGREAFF.

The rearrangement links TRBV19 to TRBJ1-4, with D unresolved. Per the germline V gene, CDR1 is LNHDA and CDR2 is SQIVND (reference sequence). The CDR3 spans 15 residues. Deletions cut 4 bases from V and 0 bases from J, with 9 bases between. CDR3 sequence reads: CASSNPGATNEKLFF. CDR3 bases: TGTGCCAGTAGTAATCCGGGTGCAACTAATGAAAAACTGTTTTTT.

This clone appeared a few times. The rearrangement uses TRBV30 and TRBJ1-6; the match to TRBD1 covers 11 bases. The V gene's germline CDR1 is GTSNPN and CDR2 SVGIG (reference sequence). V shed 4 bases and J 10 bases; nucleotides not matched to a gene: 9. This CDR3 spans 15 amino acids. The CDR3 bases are TGTGCCTGGACCCCCAGGACAGGGGGCTGGTCACCCCTCCACTTT. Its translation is CAWTPRTGGWSPLHF.

The CDR3 is CASSLRTGTYEQYF. CDR3 coding DNA: TGCGCCAGCAGCTTGCGGACAGGGACGTACGAGCAGTACTTC. The chain recombines TRBV5-1 with TRBJ2-7; 8 bases align to TRBD1. The CDR3 extends over 14 amino acids. Germline-derived CDR1 and CDR2 are SGHRS and YFSETQ. The J segment lost 4 bases and the V segment lost 1 base, leaving 4 bases of the junction unmatched.

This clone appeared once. The CDR3 bases are TGTGCCAGCAGCTGGGGACAGAACCGACAAGAGACCCAGTACTTC. This sequence encodes CASSWGQNRQETQYF. The chain couples TRBV7-6 to TRBJ2-5; 7 bases map to TRBD1. This CDR3 is 15 amino acids long. The junction had 7 bases not matched to a gene; V was cut back by 4 bases and J by 2 bases. Germline loops: CDR1 SGHVS, CDR2 FNYEAQ.

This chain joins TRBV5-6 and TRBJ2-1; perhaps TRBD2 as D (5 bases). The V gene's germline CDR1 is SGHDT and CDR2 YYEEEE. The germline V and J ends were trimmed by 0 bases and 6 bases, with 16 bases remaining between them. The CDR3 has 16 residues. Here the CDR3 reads CASSLGLADLVNEQFF. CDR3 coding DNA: TGTGCCAGCAGCTTGGGTCTAGCCGACCTCGTCAATGAGCAGTTCTTC. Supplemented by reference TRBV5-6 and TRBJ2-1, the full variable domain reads DAGVTQSPTHLIKTRGQQVTLRCSPKSGHDTVSWYQQALGQGPQFIFQYYEEEERQRGNFPDRFSGHQFPNYSSELNVNALLLGDSALYLCASSLGLADLVNEQFFGPGTRLTVL.

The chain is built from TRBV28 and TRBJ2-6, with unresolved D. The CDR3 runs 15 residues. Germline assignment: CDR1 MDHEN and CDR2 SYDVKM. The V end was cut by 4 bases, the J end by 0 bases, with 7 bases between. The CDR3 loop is CASSSPSSGANVLTF. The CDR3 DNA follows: TGTGCCAGCAGTTCACCGAGCTCTGGGGCCAACGTCCTGACTTTC.

This CDR3 is CASSEAGALYGYTF. DNA for the CDR3: TGTGCCAGCAGTGAAGCGGGAGCGCTGTATGGCTACACCTTC. The V and J genes are TRBV6-1 and TRBJ1-2; D is uncertain. Germline V gene data show CDR1 as MNHNS and CDR2 as SASEGT. V was cut by 0 bases and J by 5 bases, with 10 bases left in between. The CDR3 covers 14 residues.

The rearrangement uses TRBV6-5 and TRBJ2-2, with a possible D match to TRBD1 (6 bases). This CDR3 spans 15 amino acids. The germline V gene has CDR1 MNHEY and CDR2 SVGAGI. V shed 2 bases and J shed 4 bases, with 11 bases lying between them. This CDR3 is CASSYVTGLTGELFF. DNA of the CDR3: TGTGCCAGCAGTTACGTTACAGGGCTCACCGGGGAGCTGTTTTTT.

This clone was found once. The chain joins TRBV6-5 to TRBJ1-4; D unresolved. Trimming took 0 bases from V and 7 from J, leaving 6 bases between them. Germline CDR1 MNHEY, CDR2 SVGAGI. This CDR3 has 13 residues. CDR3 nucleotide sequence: TGTGCCAGCAGTTACTCACCGGGTGAAAAACTGTTTTTT. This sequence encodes CASSYSPGEKLFF.

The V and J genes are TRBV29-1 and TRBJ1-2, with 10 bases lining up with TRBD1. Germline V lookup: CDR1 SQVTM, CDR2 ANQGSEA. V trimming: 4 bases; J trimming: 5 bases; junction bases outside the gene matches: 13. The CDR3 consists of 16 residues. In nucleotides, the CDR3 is TGCAGCGTTGTCGAACTAGTCAGGGACAGGGGTTATGGCTACACCTTC. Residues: CSVVELVRDRGYGYTF. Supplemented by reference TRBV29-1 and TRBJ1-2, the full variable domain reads SAVISQKPSRDICQRGTSLTIQCQVDSQVTMMFWYRQQPGQSLTLIATANQGSEATYESGFVIDKFPISRPNLTFSTLTVSNMSPEDSSIYLCSVVELVRDRGYGYTFGSGTRLTVV.

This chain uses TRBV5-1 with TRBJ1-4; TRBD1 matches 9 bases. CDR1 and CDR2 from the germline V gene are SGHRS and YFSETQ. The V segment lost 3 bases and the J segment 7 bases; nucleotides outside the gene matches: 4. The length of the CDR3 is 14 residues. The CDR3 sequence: CASSYRDRAEKLFF. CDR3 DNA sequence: TGCGCCAGCAGCTACCGGGACAGGGCTGAAAAACTGTTTTTT.

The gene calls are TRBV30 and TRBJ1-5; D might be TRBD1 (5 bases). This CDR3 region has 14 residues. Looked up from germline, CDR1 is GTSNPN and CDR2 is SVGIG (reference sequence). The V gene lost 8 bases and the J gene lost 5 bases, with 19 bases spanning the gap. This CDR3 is CALRVGGFDQPQHF. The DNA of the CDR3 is TGTGCCCTTAGGGTGGGGGGGTTTGATCAGCCCCAGCATTTT.

CDR3 in amino acids: CASSSYNEQFF. The CDR3 nucleotides read TGCGCCAGCAGCTCTTACAATGAGCAGTTCTTC. The chain combines TRBV5-1 with TRBJ2-1; D ambiguous. The CDR3 length is 11 residues. Germline V lookup: CDR1 SGHRS, CDR2 YFSETQ. The V and J ends lost 3 bases and 4 bases respectively, with 2 bases between them.

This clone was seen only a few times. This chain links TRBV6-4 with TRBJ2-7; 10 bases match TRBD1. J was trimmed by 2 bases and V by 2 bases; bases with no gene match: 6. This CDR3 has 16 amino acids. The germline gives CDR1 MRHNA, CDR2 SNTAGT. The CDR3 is CASSDPGTGAPYEQYF. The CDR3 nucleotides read TGTGCCAGCAGTGACCCCGGGACAGGGGCGCCCTACGAGCAGTACTTC.

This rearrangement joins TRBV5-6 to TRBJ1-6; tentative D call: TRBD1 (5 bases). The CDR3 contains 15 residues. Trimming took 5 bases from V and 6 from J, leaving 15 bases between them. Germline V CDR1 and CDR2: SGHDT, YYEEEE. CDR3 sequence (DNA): TGTGCCAGCAGACTAAGGCAGGGTTTTAATTCACCCCTCCACTTT. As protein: CASRLRQGFNSPLHF.

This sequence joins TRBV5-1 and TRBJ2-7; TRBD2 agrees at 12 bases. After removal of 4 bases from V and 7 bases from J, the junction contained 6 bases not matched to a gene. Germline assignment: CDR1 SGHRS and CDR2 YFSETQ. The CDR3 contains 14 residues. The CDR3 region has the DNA TGCGCCAGCAGCACGACTAGCGGGAGCTTAGAGCAGTACTTC. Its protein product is CASSTTSGSLEQYF.

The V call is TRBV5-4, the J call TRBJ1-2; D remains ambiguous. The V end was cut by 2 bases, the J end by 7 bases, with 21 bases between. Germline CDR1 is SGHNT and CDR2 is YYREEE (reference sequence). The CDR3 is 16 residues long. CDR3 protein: CASSFGVSAGSGGYTF. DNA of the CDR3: TGTGCCAGCAGCTTCGGGGTTTCCGCTGGTAGTGGTGGCTACACCTTC.

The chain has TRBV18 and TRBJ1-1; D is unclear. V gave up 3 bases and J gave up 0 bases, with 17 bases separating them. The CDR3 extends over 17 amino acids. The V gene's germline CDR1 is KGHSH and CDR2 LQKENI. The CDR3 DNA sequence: TGTGCCAGCTCACCTCCGGTCGCGGGAGGCGTGAACACTGAAGCTTTCTTT. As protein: CASSPPVAGGVNTEAFF.

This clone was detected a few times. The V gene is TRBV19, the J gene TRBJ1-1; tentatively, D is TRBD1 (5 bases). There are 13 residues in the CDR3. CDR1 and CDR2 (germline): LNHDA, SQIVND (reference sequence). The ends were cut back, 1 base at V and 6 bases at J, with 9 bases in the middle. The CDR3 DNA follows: TGTGCCAGTAGTATAGGTATCAGGGCTGAAGCTTTCTTT. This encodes CASSIGIRAEAFF.

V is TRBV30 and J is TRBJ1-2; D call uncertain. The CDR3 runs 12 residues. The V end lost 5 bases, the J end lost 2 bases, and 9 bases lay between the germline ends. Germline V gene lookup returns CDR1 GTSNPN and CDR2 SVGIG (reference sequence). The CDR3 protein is CAWALTNYGYTF. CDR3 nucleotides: TGTGCCTGGGCCCTAACCAACTATGGCTACACCTTC.

The CDR3: CASSLDSGRADTQYF. CDR3 DNA sequence: TGTGCCAGCAGCTTAGATTCGGGGAGGGCAGATACGCAGTATTTT. The chain combines TRBV11-3 with TRBJ2-3; 7 positions agree with TRBD2. Germline lookup yields CDR1 SGHNT and CDR2 YENEEA. The CDR3 runs to 15 residues. V lost 0 bases, J lost 4 bases, and 4 bases stayed unmatched.

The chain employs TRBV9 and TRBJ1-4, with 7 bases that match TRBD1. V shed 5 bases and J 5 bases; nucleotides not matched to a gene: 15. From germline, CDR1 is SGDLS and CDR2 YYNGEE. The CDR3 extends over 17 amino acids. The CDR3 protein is CASSKTARQGWNEKLFF. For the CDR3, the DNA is TGTGCCAGCAGTAAAACAGCTCGACAGGGTTGGAATGAAAAACTGTTTTTT.